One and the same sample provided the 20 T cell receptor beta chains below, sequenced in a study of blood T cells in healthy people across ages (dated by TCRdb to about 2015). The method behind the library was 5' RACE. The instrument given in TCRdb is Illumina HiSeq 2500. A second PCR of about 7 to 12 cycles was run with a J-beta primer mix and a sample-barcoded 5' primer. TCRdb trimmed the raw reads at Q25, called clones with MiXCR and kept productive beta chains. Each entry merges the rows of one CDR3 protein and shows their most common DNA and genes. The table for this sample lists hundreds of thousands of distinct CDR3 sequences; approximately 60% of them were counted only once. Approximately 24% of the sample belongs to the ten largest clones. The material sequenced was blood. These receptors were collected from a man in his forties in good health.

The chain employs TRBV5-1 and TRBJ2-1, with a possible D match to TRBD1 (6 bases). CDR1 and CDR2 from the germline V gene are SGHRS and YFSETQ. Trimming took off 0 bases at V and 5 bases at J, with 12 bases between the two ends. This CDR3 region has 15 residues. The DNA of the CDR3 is TGCGCCAGCAGCTTGGTCCTTCAGGGGCACAATGAGCAGTTCTTC. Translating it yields CASSLVLQGHNEQFF.

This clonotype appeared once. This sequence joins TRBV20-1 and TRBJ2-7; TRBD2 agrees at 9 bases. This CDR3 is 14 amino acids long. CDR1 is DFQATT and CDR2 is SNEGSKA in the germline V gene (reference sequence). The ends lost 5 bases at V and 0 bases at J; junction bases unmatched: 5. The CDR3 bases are TGCAGTGCTCTTAGCGGGGGTAACTCCTACGAGCAGTACTTC. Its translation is CSALSGGNSYEQYF.

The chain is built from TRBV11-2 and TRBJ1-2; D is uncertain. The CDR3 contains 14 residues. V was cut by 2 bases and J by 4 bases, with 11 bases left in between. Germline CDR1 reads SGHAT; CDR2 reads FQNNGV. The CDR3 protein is CASSLTQAIYGYTF. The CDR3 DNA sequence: TGTGCCAGCAGCTTAACCCAGGCCATCTATGGCTACACCTTC.

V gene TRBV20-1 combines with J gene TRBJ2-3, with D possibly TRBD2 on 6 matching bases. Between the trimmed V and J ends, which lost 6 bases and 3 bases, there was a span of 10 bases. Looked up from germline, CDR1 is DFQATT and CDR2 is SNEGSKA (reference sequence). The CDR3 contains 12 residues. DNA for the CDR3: TGCAGTGCCCCAGGGACTACAGATACGCAGTATTTT. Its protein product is CSAPGTTDTQYF.

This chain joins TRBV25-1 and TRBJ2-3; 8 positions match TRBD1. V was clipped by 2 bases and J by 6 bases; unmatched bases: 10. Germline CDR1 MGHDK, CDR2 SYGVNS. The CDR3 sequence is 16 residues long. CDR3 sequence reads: CASSEERTGWEDTQYF. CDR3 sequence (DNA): TGTGCCAGCAGTGAAGAAAGGACAGGGTGGGAGGATACGCAGTATTTT.

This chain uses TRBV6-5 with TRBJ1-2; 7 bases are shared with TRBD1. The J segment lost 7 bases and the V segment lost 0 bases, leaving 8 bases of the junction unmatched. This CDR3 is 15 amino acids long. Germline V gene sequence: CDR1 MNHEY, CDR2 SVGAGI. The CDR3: CASSYSRDSHRGYTF. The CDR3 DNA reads TGTGCCAGCAGTTACTCCCGGGACAGTCACCGTGGCTACACCTTC.

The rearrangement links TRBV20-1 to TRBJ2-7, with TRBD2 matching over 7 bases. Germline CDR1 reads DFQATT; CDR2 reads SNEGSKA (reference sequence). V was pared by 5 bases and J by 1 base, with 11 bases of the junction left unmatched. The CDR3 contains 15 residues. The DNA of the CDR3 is TGCAGTGCTCCTAGCCCGGACGGGAGGTCCTACGAGCAGTACTTC. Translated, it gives CSAPSPDGRSYEQYF.

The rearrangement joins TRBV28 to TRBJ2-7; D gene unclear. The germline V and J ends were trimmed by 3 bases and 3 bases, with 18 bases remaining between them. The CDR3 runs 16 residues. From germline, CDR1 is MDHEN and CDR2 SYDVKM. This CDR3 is CASSFNADAGRYEQYF. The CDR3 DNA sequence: TGTGCCAGCAGTTTCAACGCGGACGCTGGTCGCTACGAGCAGTACTTC.

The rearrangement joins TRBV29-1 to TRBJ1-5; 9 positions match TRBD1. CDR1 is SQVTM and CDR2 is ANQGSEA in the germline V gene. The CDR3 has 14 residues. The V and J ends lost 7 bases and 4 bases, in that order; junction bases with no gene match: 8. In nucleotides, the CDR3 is TGCAGCGCCTCGACAGGGGGATCAAATCAGCCCCAGCATTTT. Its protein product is CSASTGGSNQPQHF.

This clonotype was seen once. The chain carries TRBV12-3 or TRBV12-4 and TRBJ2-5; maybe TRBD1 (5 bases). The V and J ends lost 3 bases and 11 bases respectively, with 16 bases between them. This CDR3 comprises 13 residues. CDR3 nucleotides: TGTGCCAGCAGTTTCATCAGGGTCGATGAGCAGTACTTC. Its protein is CASSFIRVDEQYF.

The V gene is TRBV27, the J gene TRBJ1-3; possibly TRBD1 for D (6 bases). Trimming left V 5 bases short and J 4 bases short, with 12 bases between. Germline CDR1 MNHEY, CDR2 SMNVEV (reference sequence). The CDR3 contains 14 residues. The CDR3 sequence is CASSQGNPGNTIYF. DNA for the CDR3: TGTGCCAGCAGTCAGGGGAATCCAGGAAACACCATATATTTT.

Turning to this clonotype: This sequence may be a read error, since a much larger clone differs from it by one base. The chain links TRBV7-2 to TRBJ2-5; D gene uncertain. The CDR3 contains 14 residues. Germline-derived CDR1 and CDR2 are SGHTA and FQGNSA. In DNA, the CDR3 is TGTGCCGGCAGCCTCCGTTGGCGTGGAGAGACCCAGTACTTC. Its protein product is CAGSLRWRGETQYF.

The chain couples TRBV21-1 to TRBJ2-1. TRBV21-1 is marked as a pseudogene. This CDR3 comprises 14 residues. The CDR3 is CASSKEKISNRQFF. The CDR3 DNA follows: TGTGCCAGCAGCAAAGAAAAGATTAGCAATCGGCAGTTCTTC.

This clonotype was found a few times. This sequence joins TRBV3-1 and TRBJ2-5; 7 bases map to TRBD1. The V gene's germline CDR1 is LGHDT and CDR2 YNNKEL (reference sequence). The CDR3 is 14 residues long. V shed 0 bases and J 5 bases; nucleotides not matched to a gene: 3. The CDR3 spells CASSQELTGETQYF. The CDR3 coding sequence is TGTGCCAGCAGCCAAGAATTGACAGGGGAGACCCAGTACTTC.

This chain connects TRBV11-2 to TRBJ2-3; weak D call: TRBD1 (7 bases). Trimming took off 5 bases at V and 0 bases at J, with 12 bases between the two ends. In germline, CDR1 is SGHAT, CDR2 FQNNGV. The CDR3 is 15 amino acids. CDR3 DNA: TGTGCCAGCAGCCCGACAGGGACTAGCACAGATACGCAGTATTTT. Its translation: CASSPTGTSTDTQYF.

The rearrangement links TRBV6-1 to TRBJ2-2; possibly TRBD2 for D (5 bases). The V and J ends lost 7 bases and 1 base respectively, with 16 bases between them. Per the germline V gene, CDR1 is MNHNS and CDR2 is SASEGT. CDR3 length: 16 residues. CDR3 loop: CASTIFRTGNTGELFF. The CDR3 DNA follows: TGTGCCAGCACCATATTCAGGACTGGGAACACCGGGGAGCTGTTTTTT.

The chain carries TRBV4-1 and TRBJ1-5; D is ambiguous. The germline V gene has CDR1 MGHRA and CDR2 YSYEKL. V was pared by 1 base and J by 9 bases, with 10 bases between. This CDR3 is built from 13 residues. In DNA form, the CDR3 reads TGCGCCAGCAGCCAAGGGTTGGGTGTGCCCCAGCATTTT. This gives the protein CASSQGLGVPQHF.

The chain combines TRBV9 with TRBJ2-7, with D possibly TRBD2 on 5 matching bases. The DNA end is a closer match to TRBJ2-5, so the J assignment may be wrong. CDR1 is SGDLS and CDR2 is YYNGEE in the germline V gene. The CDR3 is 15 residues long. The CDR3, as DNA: TGTGCCAGCAGCGAGCCCGAACGGGGATCAGGGACCCAGTACTTC. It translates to CASSEPERGSGTQYF.

CDR3 in DNA: TGTGCCAGCATAATTAGCGCTTACAATGAGCAGTTCTTC. This encodes CASIISAYNEQFF. The chain combines TRBV12-3 or TRBV12-4 with TRBJ2-1, with D perhaps matching TRBD2 (5 bases). The CDR3 length is 13 residues. Trimming cost V 7 bases and J 4 bases, with 11 bases left between them.

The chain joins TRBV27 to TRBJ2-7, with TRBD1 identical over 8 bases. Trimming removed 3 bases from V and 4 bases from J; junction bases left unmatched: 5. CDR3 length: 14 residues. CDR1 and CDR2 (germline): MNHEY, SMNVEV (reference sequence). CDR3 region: CASSLGTGKYEQYF. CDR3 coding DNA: TGTGCCAGCAGTTTGGGGACAGGAAAATACGAGCAGTACTTC.